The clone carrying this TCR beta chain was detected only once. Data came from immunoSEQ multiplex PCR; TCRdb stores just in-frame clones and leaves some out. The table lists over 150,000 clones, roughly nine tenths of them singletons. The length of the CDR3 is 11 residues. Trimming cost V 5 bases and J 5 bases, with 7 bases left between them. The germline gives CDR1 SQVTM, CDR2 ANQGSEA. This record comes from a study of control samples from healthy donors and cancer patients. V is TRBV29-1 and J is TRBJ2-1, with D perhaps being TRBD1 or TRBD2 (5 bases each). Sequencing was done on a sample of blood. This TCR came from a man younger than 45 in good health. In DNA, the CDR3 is TGCAGCGTTTTGGGGGACAATGAGCAGTTCTTC. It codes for CSVLGDNEQFF.